The sample holds a few counts of the clone carrying this T cell receptor (beta chain). The sample originates from a study of Tregs in tolerant kidney transplant recipients. Profiled with immunoSEQ multiplex PCR; TCRdb holds only in-frame clones, not every one. Of roughly 80,000 clones listed, 75% to 95% are singletons. CDR3 length: 12 amino acids. The germline CDR1 and CDR2 sequences are GTSNPN and SVGIG (reference sequence). The V and J ends lost 1 base and 4 bases respectively, with 8 bases between them. The receptor was derived from a human donor who received a combined kidney and bone marrow transplant. Sequences were derived from Tregs from blood, sampled before the transplant. The chain carries TRBV30 and TRBJ2-7; D not resolved. CDR3: CAWSETEYEQYF. The CDR3 nucleotides read TGTGCCTGGAGTGAAACAGAATACGAGCAGTACTTC.